The clone carrying this T cell receptor (beta chain) was recorded once. What it binds is not known. The sample comes from a study of cytomegalovirus exposure and HLA in healthy donors. General observations from the study: Rarity held for most TCR sequences, but there were some public TCRs that occurred in many donors. It was confirmed in vitro that a few of the CMV-associated chains were specific for CMV antigens. In all likelihood, a cluster of highly shared sequence variants was a sequencing artifact.

Primers for the PCR totalled 60 Vbeta and 13 Jbeta. Data came from immunoSEQ multiplex PCR; TCRdb stores just in-frame clones and leaves some out. Of approximately 110,000 clones in the sample, roughly 73% were seen once. The germline V gene encodes CDR1 MDHEN and CDR2 SYDVKM. V was cut by 3 bases and J by 1 base, with 13 bases left in between. The CDR3 runs 16 residues. The sample taken for sequencing was PBMCs. The chain couples TRBV28 to TRBJ1-5; tentatively, D is TRBD1 (6 bases). This clonotype was sampled from a woman in her forties in good health and CMV-seropositive. The CDR3 region has the DNA TGTGCCAGCAGTTTGCGGACAGTGATAAGCAATCAGCCCCAGCATTTT. Translated, it gives CASSLRTVISNQPQHF.